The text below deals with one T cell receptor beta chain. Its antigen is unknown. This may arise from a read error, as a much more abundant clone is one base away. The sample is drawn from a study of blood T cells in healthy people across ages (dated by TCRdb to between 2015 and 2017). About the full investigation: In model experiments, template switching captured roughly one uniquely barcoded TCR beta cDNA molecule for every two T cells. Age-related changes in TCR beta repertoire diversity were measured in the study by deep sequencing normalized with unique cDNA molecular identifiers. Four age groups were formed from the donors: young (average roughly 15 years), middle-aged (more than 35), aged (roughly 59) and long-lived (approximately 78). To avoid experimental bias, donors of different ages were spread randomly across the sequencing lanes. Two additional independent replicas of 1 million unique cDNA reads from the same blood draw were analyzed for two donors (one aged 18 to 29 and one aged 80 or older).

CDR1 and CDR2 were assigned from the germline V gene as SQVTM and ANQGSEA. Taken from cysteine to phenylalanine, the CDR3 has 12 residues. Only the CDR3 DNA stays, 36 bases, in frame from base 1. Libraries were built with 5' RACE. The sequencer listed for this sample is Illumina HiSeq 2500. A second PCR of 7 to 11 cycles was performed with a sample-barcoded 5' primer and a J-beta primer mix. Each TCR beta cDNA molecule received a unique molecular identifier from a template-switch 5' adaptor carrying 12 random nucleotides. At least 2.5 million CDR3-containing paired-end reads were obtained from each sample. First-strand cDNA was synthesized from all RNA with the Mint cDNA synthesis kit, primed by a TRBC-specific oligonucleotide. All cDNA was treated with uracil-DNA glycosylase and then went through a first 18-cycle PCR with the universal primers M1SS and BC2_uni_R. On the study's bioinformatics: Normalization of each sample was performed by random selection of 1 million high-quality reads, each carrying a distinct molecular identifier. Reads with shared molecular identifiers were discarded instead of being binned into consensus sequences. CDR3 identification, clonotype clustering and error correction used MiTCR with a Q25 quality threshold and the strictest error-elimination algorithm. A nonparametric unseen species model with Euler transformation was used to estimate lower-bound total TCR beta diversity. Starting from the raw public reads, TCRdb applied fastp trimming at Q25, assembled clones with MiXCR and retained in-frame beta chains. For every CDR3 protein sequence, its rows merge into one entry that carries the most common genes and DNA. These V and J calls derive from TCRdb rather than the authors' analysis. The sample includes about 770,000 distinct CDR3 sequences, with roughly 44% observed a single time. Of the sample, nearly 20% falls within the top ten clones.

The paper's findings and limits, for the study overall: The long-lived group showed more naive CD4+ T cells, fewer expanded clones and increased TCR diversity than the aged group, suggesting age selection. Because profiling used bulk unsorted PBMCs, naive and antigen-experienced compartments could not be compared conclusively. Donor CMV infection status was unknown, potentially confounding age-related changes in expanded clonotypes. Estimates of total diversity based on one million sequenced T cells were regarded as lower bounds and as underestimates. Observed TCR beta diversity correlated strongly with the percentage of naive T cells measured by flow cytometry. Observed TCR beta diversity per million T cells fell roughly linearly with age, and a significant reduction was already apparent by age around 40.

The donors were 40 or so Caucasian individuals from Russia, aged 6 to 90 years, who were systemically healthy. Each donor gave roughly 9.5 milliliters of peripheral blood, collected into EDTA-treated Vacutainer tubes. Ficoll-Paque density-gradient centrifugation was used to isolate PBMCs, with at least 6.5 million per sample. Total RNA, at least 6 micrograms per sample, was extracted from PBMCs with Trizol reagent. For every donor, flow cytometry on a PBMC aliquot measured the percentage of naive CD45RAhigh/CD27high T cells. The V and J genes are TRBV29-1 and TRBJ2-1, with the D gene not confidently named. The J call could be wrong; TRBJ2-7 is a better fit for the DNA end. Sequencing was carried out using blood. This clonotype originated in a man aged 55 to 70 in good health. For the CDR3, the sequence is CSVEGQPNEQYF. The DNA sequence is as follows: TGCAGCGTTGAAGGCCAGCCCAATGAGCAGTACTTC.